This TCR beta chain was sequenced during a study of T cells in localized non-small cell lung cancer. Broader study findings: Elevated circulating T cell density in blood was associated with longer overall survival. In uninvolved adjacent lung, T cell clonality reached its highest value, exceeding tumor.

A remark on this clone: Its antigen is not known.

Repertoires were generated with immunoSEQ multiplex PCR, while TCRdb's copy carries only in-frame clones and drops some. The repertoire holds some 15,000 clones, with approximately 85% as singletons. V was pared by 2 bases and J by 7 bases, with 16 bases between. CDR1 and CDR2 from the germline V gene are SGDLS and YYNGEE. The CDR3 is 15 residues long. The source is a female donor over 55 with stage I squamous cell lung carcinoma. This chain links TRBV9 with TRBJ2-1; D may match TRBD1 or TRBD2 (5 bases each). The sequencing used peripheral blood, collected before any cancer treatment. CDR3 sequence reads: CASSVDGTGGNEQFF. The DNA for the CDR3 is TGTGCCAGCAGCGTTGACGGGACCGGTGGGAATGAGCAGTTCTTC. Complete variable domain (other parts from reference TRBV9 and TRBJ2-1): DSGVTQTPKHLITATGQRVTLRCSPRSGDLSVYWYQQSLDQGLQFLIQYYNGEERAKGNILERFSAQQFPDLHSELNLSSLELGDSALYFCASSVDGTGGNEQFFGPGTRLTVL.